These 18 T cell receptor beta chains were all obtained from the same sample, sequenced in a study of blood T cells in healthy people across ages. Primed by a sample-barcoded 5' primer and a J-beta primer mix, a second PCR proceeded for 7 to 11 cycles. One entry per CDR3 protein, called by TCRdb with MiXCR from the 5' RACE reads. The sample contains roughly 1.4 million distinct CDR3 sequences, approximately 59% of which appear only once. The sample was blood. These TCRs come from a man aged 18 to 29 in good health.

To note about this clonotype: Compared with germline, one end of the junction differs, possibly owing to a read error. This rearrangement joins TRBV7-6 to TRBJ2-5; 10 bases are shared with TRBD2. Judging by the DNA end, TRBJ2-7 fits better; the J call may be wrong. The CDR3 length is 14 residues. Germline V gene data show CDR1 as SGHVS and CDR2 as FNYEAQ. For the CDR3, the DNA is TGTACCAGCAGCTCTAGCGGGAGCAGGTACGAGCAGTACTTC. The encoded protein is CTSSSSGSRYEQYF.

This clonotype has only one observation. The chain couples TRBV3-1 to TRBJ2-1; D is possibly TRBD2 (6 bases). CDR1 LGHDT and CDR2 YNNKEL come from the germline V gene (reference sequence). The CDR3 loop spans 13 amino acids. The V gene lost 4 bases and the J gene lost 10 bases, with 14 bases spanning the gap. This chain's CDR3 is CASSPGLNAEQFF. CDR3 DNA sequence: TGTGCCAGCAGCCCGGGACTCAACGCAGAGCAGTTCTTC.

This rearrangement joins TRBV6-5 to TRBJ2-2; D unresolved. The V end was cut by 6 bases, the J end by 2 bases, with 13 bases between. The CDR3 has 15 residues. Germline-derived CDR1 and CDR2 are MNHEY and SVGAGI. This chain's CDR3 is CASRGYGGNTGELFF. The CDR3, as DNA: TGTGCCAGCAGGGGGTACGGCGGAAACACCGGGGAGCTGTTTTTT.

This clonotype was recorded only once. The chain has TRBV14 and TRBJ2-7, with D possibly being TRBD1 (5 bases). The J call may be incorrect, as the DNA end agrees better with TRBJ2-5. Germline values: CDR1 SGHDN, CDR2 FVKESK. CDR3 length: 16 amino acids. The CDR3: CASSHLLGQGDETQYF. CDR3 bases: TGTGCCAGCAGCCATCTCCTCGGGCAGGGTGACGAGACCCAGTACTTC.

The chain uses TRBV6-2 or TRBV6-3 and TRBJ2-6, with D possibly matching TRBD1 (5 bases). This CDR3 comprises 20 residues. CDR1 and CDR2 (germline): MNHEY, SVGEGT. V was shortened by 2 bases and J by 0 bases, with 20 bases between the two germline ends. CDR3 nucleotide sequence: TGTGCCAGCAGTTACCTTGTTTCGCCAGGGCGAAGCTCTGGGGCCAACGTCCTGACTTTC. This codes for CASSYLVSPGRSSGANVLTF.

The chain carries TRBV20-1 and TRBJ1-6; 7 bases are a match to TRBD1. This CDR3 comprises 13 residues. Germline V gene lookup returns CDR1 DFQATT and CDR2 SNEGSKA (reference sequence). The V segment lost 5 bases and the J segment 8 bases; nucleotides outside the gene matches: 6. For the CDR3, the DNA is TGCAGTGCTCAAGGGACAGTAGATTCACCCCTCCACTTT. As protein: CSAQGTVDSPLHF.

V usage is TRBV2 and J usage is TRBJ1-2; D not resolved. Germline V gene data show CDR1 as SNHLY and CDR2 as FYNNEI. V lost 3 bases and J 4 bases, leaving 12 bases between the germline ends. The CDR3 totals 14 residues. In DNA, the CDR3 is TGTGCCAGCAGTGAGGTCGGGAAGTCCTATGGCTACACCTTC. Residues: CASSEVGKSYGYTF.

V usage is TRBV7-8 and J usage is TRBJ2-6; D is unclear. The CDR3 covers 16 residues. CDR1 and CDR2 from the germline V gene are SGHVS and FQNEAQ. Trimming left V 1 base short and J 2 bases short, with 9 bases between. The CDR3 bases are TGTGCCAGCAGCTTAGAAGCCAGCCCTGGGGCCAACGTCCTGACTTTC. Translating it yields CASSLEASPGANVLTF.

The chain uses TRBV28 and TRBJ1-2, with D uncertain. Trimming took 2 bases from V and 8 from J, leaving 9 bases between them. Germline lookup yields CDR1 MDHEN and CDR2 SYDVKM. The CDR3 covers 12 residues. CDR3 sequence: CASSLMYDGYTF. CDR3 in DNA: TGTGCCAGCAGTTTAATGTATGACGGCTACACCTTC.

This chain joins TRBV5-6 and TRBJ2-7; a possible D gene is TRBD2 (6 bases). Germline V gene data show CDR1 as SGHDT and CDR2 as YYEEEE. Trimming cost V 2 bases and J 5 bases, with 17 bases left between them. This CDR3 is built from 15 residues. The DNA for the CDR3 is TGTGCCAGCAGCTTCCACCTTAGCGGTGGGCACGAGCAGTACTTC. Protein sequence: CASSFHLSGGHEQYF.

CDR3 protein: CASSQDSSRGYGYTF. CDR3 sequence (DNA): TGCGCCAGCAGCCAAGACTCCTCAAGGGGCTATGGCTACACCTTC. V and J are TRBV4-1 and TRBJ1-2; TRBD1 is a possible D gene (5 bases). Germline CDR1 is MGHRA and CDR2 is YSYEKL. The V end lost 0 bases, the J end lost 4 bases, and 12 bases lay between the germline ends. There are 15 residues in the CDR3.

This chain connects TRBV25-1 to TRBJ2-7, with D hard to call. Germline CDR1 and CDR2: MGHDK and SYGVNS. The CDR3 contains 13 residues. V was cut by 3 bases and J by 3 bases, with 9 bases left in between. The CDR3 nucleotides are TGTGCCAGCAGTGAGAGAGGCGGCTACGAGCAGTACTTC. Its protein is CASSERGGYEQYF.

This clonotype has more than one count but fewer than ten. For the CDR3, the DNA is TGTGCCATCAGTGAGTCGCAGTTGAGCTCCTACGAGCAGTACTTC. Its translation is CAISESQLSSYEQYF. The gene calls are TRBV10-3 and TRBJ2-7; D not resolved. V was cut by 0 bases and J by 0 bases, with 9 bases left in between. The CDR3 is made up of 15 amino acids. The germline V gene has CDR1 ENHRY and CDR2 SYGVKD.

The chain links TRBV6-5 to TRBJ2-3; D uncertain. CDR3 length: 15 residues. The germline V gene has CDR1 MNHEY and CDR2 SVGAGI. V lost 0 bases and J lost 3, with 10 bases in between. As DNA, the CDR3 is TGTGCCAGCAGTTACTCGTTGGGTTGGACAGATACGCAGTATTTT. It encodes CASSYSLGWTDTQYF.

CDR3 sequence (DNA): TGTGCCAGCAGCCACGGGACAGGGATCTACGAGCAGTACTTC. This translates into CASSHGTGIYEQYF. V and J are TRBV3-1 and TRBJ2-7; 9 bases agree with TRBD1. Germline V lookup: CDR1 LGHDT, CDR2 YNNKEL (reference sequence). The CDR3 is 14 amino acids. J was trimmed by 3 bases and V by 3 bases; bases with no gene match: 3.

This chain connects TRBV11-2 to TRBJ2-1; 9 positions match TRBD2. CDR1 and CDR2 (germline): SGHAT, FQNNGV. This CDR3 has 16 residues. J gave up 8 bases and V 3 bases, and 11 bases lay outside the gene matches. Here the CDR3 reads CASSFTGTSYFDEQFF. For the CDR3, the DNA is TGTGCCAGCAGCTTTACCGGGACTAGCTACTTCGATGAGCAGTTCTTC. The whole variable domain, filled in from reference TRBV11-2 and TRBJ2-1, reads EAGVAQSPRYKIIEKRQSVAFWCNPISGHATLYWYQQILGQGPKLLIQFQNNGVVDDSQLPKDRFSAERLKGVDSTLKIQPAKLEDSAVYLCASSFTGTSYFDEQFFGPGTRLTVL.

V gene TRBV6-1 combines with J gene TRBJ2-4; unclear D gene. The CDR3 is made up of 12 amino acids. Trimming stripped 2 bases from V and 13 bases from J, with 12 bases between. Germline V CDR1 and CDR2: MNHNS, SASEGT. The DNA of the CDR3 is TGTGCCAGCAGTGAATGGCTCCAAGAGCAGTACTTC. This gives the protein CASSEWLQEQYF.

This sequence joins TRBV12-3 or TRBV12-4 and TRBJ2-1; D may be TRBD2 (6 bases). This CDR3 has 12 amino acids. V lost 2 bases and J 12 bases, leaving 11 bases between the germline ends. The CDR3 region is CASSLTRGVQFF. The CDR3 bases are TGTGCCAGCAGTTTAACGCGGGGCGTGCAGTTCTTC.